The clone carrying this T cell receptor (beta chain) came up many times. The antigen is unknown. This entry comes from a study of T cells after posttransplantation cyclophosphamide. The related graft donor's blood sample was taken on the day of bone marrow donation. The study's findings and limits: Tissue-infiltrating T cells from skin or gut overlapped little with blood T cells.

Here immunoSEQ multiplex PCR was the method, and the copy in TCRdb shows in-frame clones only, minus some. The profile covers almost 35,000 clones, none occurring a single time. The CDR3 has 15 residues. Germline trimming cut 5 bases from V and 7 bases from J; bases unmatched to any gene: 10. Germline assignment: CDR1 PRHDT and CDR2 FYEKMQ (reference sequence). The receptor's source is a woman between 50 and 59 years old in good health and a related stem cell transplant donor. The sequencing sample was made of PBMCs. The chain uses TRBV13 and TRBJ1-1; 10 nucleotides match TRBD1. DNA for the CDR3: TGTGCCAGCAGCACTCGGGACAGGGGAATAATTGAAGCTTTCTTT. It translates to CASSTRDRGIIEAFF.